The 13 T cell receptor beta chains presented below share a single source sample, sequenced in a study of T cells in Graves' hyperthyroidism and ophthalmopathy. From RNA transcripts, TCR beta CDR3 regions were amplified. First-round RT-PCR with HTBI primers amplified the TCR CDR3 region. TCRdb re-analysed the multiplex PCR reads in MiXCR, keeping a single row per CDR3 protein. The data contain around 720,000 distinct CDR3 sequences, about a third of them singletons. Sequenced sample: blood. These TCRs come from a woman in her forties with Graves' hyperthyroidism.

Concerning this clonotype itself: At one of its ends the junction is not consistent with the germline gene, which may arise from a read error. The chain joins TRBV12-3 or TRBV12-4 to TRBJ2-7; TRBD2 is a possible D gene (6 bases). The length of the CDR3 is 14 residues. The CDR3: CASSFLARLYQQYF. Here the CDR3 DNA reads TGTGCCAGCAGTTTTCTAGCGCGTCTCTACCAGCAGTACTTC.

V is TRBV25-1 and J is TRBJ2-1; perhaps TRBD2 as D (6 bases). Germline V lookup: CDR1 MGHDK, CDR2 SYGVNS. This CDR3 is 14 amino acids long. V was pared by 3 bases and J by 6 bases, with 12 bases between. CDR3 sequence: CASSDRGYGNEQFF. CDR3 nucleotide sequence: TGTGCCAGCAGTGATCGGGGGTACGGCAATGAGCAGTTCTTC.

DNA for the CDR3: TGTGCCAGCAGCGTAGCCGGGGCTGTGGAGACCCAGTACTTC. Protein: CASSVAGAVETQYF. The V gene is TRBV9, the J gene TRBJ2-5; either TRBD1 or TRBD2 may supply D (5 bases each). The CDR3 consists of 14 residues. The germline V and J ends were trimmed by 0 bases and 5 bases, with 11 bases remaining between them. The V gene's germline CDR1 is SGDLS and CDR2 YYNGEE.

This clonotype was counted many times. The J gene is TRBJ2-5, the V gene TRBV20-1, with 8 bases identical to TRBD1. Germline-derived CDR1 and CDR2 are DFQATT and SNEGSKA (reference sequence). The CDR3 consists of 13 residues. The ends lost 2 bases at V and 4 bases at J; junction bases unmatched: 3. The CDR3 spells CSARQGARETQYF. The DNA of the CDR3 is TGCAGTGCTAGACAGGGGGCGAGAGAGACCCAGTACTTC.

Only a few counts were recorded for this clonotype. The V gene is TRBV6-2 or TRBV6-3, the J gene TRBJ1-5; D gene ambiguous. Germline CDR1 reads MNHEY; CDR2 reads SVGEGT. V gave up 2 bases and J gave up 4 bases, with 6 bases separating them. The CDR3 has 13 residues. CDR3 bases: TGTGCCAGCAGTTACATGACGAATCAGCCCCAGCATTTT. Translating it yields CASSYMTNQPQHF.

This chain joins TRBV5-5 and TRBJ1-1; 9 bases line up with TRBD1. The CDR3 extends over 14 amino acids. The J segment lost 5 bases and the V segment lost 2 bases, leaving 4 bases of the junction unmatched. Germline-derived CDR1 and CDR2 are SGHKS and YYEKEE (reference sequence). The CDR3 region is CASSLYRGRTEAFF. The CDR3 DNA is TGTGCCAGCAGCTTATACAGGGGGCGAACTGAAGCTTTCTTT.

This clonotype has more than one count but fewer than ten. This chain links TRBV11-2 with TRBJ1-5, with a weak D call TRBD1 (6 bases). The V gene lost 5 bases and the J gene lost 11 bases, with 16 bases spanning the gap. In germline, CDR1 is SGHAT, CDR2 FQNNGV. This CDR3 has 13 residues. The CDR3 is CASSRDTAGAQHF. DNA for the CDR3: TGTGCCAGCAGCCGAGACACCGCAGGGGCCCAGCATTTT.

The chain carries TRBV2 and TRBJ2-6; TRBD1 agrees at 10 bases. CDR3 length: 17 residues. V lost 8 bases to trimming and J lost 0 bases; unmatched junction nucleotides: 7. Germline CDR1 SNHLY, CDR2 FYNNEI. The CDR3 reads CASGDRGPLSGANVLTF. Written as DNA, the CDR3 is TGTGCCAGCGGGGACAGGGGACCCCTCTCTGGGGCCAACGTCCTGACTTTC.

This clonotype came up many times. The J gene is TRBJ1-6, the V gene TRBV7-3, with D tentatively TRBD1 (6 bases). The CDR3 totals 15 residues. Looked up from germline, CDR1 is SGHTA and CDR2 is FQGTGA. Trimming shortened V by 5 bases and J by 1 base, and 9 bases separated the two germline ends. CDR3 residues: CASSPTGSYNSPLHF. DNA for the CDR3: TGTGCCAGCAGCCCCACAGGGTCCTATAATTCACCCCTCCACTTT.

This chain links TRBV7-4 with TRBJ1-5; D gene unclear. Trimming removed 2 bases from V and 3 bases from J, with 11 bases in between. Germline assignment: CDR1 SGHVT and CDR2 SQSDAQ. CDR3 length: 15 residues. CDR3 in amino acids: CASSLRRRVNQPQHF. CDR3 bases: TGTGCCAGCAGCTTAAGGAGGCGGGTCAATCAGCCCCAGCATTTT.

This clonotype turned up a few times. The junction does not match germline at one end; this may be a read error. This CDR3 is CASSSAASGQETQYF. The CDR3 DNA reads TGTGCCAGCAGTTCGGCCGCTAGCGGCCAAGAGACCCAGTACTTC. The V gene is TRBV10-3, the J gene TRBJ2-5, with 7 bases that match TRBD2. CDR1 is ENHRY, CDR2 SYGVKD, per germline. The CDR3 length is 15 residues.

This clonotype was counted only a few times. The chain combines TRBV9 with TRBJ2-7, with 12 bases identical to TRBD1. Germline V gene lookup returns CDR1 SGDLS and CDR2 YYNGEE. The CDR3 is 16 residues long. With V trimmed by 4 bases and J by 6 bases, 11 bases remained unmatched. The CDR3 nucleotides read TGTGCCAGCAGCCTATCCGGGGGACAGGGGGCGGGCGAGCAGTACTTC. Protein product: CASSLSGGQGAGEQYF.

The rearrangement joins TRBV2 to TRBJ1-1; 8 positions agree with TRBD1. This CDR3 is built from 15 residues. Trimming at V came to 8 bases and at J to 7 bases, leaving 15 bases not matched to a gene. The V gene's germline CDR1 is SNHLY and CDR2 FYNNEI. The CDR3 spells CASGLYGQGRIEAFF. CDR3 nucleotide sequence: TGTGCCAGCGGTTTGTATGGACAGGGTCGTATTGAAGCTTTCTTT.